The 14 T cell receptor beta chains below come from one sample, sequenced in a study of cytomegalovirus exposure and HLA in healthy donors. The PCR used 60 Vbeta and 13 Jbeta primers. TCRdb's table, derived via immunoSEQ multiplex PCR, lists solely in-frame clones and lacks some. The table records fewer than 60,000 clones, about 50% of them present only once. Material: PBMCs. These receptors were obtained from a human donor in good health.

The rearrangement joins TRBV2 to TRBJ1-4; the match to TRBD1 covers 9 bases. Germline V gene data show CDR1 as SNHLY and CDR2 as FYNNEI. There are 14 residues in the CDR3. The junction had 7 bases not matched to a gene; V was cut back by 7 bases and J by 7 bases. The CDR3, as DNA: TGTGCCAGCAACGGGGACAGGGTTTTTGAAAAACTGTTTTTT. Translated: CASNGDRVFEKLFF. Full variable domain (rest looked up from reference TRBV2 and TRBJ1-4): EPEVTQTPSHQVTQMGQEVILRCVPISNHLYFYWYRQILGQKVEFLVSFYNNEISEKSEIFDDQFSVERPDGSNFTLKIRSTKLEDSAMYFCASNGDRVFEKLFFGSGTQLSVL.

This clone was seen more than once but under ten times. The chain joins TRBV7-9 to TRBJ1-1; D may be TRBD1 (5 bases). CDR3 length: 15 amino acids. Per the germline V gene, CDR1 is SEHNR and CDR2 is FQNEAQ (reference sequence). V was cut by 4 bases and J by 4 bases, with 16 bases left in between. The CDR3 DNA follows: TGTGCCAGCAGCTCCGACCGCAGGGCTAGCACTGAAGCTTTCTTT. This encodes CASSSDRRASTEAFF.

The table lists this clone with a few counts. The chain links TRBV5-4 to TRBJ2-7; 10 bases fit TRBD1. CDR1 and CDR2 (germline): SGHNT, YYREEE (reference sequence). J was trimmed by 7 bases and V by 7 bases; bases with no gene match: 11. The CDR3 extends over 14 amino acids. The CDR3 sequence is CASAPGTGVREQYF. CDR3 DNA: TGTGCCAGCGCCCCCGGGACAGGGGTTAGAGAGCAGTACTTC.

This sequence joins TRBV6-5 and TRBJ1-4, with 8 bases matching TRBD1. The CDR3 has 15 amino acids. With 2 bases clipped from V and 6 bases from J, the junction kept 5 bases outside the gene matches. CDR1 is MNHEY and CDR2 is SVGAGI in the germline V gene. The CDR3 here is CASSYTYRGDEKLFF. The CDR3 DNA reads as TGTGCCAGCAGTTACACCTACAGGGGGGATGAAAAACTGTTTTTT.

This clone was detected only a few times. The DNA of the CDR3 is TGCGCCAGCAGCTCTGGAGGCGAGCAGTACTTC. Its protein product is CASSSGGEQYF. V usage is TRBV5-1 and J usage is TRBJ2-5, with a possible D match to TRBD2 (5 bases). The tail of the sequence fits TRBJ2-7 better, so the J call may be wrong. The CDR3 spans 11 residues. Per the germline V gene, CDR1 is SGHRS and CDR2 is YFSETQ.

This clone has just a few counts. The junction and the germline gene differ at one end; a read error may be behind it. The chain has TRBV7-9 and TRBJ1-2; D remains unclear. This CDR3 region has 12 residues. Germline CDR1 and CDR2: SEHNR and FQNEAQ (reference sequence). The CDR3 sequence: CASSIIGSAEAF. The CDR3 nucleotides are TGTGCCAGCAGCATCATCGGTTCCGCCGAGGCCTTC.

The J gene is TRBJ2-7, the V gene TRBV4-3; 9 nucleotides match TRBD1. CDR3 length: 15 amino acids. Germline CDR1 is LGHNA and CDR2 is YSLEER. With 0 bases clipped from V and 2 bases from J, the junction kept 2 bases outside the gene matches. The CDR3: CASSQDRTGAYEQYF. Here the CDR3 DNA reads TGCGCCAGCAGCCAAGATCGGACAGGGGCCTACGAGCAGTACTTC.

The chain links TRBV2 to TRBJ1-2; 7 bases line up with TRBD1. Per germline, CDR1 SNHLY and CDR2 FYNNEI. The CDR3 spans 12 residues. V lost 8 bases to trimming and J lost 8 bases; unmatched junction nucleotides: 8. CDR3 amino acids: CASVPGQLGYTF. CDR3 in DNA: TGTGCCAGCGTGCCGGGACAGCTAGGCTACACCTTC.

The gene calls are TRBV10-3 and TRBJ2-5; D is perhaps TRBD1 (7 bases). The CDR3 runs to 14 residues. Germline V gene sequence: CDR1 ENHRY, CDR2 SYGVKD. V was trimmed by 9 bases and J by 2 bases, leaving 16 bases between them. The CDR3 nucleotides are TGTGCCATTTCAGGGGGGAAAATTCAAGAGACCCAGTACTTC. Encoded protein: CAISGGKIQETQYF.

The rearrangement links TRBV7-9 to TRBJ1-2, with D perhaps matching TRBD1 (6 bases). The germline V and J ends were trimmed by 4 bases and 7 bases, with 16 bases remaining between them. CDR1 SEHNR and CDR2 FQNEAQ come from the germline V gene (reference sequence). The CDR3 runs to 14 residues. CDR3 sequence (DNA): TGTGCCAGCAGCTCCGACAGGTACTTCGGTGGCTACACCTTC. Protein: CASSSDRYFGGYTF. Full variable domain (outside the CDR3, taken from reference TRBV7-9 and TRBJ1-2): DTGVSQNPRHKITKRGQNVTFRCDPISEHNRLYWYRQTLGQGPEFLTYFQNEAQLEKSRLLSDRFSAERPKGSFSTLEIQRTEQGDSAMYLCASSSDRYFGGYTFGSGTRLTVV.

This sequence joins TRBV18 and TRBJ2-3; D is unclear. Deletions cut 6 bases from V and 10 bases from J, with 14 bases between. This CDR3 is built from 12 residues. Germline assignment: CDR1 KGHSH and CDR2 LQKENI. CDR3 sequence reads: CASSPLGNAQYF. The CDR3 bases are TGTGCCAGCTCCCCCCTAGGTAACGCGCAGTATTTT. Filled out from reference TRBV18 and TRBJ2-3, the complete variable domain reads NAGVMQNPRHLVRRRGQEARLRCSPMKGHSHVYWYRQLPEEGLKFMVYLQKENIIDESGMPKERFSAEFPKEGPSILRIQQVVRGDSAAYFCASSPLGNAQYFGPGTRLTVL.

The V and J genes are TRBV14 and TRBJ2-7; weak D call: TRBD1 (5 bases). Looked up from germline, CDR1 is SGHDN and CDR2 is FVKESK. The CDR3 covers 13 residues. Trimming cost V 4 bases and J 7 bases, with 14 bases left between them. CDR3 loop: CASSLRTFSEQYF. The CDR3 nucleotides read TGTGCCAGCAGCCTCCGGACATTCTCAGAGCAGTACTTC.

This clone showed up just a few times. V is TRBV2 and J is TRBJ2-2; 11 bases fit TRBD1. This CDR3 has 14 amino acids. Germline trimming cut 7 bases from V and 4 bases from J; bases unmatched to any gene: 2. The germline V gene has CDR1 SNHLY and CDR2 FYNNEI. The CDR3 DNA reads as TGTGCCAGCATGGGGACAGGGGGCACCGGGGAGCTGTTTTTT. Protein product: CASMGTGGTGELFF.

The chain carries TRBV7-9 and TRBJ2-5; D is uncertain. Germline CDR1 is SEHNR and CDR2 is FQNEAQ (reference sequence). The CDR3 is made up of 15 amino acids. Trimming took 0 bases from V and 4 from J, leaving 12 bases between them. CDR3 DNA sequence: TGTGCCAGCAGCTTAGCGTCTCGGGTTTCAGAGACCCAGTACTTC. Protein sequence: CASSLASRVSETQYF.